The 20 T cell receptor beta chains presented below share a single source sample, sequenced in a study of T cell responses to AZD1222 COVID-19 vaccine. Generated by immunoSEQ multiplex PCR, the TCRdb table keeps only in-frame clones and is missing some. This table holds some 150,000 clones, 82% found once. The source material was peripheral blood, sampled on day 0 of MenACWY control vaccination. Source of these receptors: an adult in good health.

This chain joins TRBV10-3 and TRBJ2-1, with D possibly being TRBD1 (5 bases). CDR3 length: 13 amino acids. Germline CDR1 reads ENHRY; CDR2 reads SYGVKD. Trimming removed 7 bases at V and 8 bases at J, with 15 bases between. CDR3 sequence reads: CAINRQPEDEQFF. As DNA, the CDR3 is TGTGCCATCAATCGACAGCCCGAGGATGAGCAGTTCTTC.

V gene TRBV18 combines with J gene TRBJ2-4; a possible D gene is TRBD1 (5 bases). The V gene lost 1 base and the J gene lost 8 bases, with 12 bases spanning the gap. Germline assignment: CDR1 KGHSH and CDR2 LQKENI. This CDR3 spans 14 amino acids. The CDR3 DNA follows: TGTGCCAGCTCACCACAAAGGGGTTGGGACATTCAGTACTTC. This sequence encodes CASSPQRGWDIQYF.

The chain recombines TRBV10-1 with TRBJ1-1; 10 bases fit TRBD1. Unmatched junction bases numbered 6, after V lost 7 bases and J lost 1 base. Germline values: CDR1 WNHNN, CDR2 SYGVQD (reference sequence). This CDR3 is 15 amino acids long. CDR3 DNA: TGCGCCAGCATCGAAGGACAGGGGGAGAACACTGAAGCTTTCTTT. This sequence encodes CASIEGQGENTEAFF.

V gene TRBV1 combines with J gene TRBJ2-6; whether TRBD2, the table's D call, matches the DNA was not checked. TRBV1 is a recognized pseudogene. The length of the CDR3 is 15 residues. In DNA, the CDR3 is TGCACCAGCAGCCCCGCGGGGGTAGGGGCCAACGTCCTGACTTTC. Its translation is CTSSPAGVGANVLTF.

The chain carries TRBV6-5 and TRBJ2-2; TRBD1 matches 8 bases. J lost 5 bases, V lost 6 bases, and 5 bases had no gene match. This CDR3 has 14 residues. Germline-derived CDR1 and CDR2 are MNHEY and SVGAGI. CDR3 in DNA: TGTGCCAGCAGAGGGACAGGAAAGACCGGGGAGCTGTTTTTT. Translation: CASRGTGKTGELFF.

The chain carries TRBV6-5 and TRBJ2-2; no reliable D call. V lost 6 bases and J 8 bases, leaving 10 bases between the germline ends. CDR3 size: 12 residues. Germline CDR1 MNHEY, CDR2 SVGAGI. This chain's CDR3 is CASRSTKGELFF. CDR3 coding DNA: TGTGCCAGCAGGTCTACGAAAGGGGAGCTGTTTTTT.

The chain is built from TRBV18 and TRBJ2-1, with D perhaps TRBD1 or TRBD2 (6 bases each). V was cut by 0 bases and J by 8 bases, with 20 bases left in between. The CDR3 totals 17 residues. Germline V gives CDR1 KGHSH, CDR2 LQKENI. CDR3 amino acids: CASSPPGGRENEDEQFF. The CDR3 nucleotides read TGTGCCAGCTCACCACCAGGGGGACGGGAGAACGAGGATGAGCAGTTCTTC.

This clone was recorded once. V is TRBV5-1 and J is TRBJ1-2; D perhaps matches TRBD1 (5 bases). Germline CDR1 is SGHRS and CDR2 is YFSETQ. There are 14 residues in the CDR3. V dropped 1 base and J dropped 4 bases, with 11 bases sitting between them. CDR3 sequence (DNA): TGCGCCAGCAGCTTGACTCAGGGTGGCTATGGCTACACCTTC. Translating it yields CASSLTQGGYGYTF.

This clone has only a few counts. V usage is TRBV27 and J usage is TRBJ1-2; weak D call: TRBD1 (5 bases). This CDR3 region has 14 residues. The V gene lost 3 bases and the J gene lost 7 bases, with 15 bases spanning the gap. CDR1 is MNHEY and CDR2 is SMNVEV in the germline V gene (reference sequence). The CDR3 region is CASSFRDRGRGYTF. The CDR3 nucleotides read TGTGCCAGCAGTTTCCGGGACCGGGGTCGTGGCTACACCTTC.

CDR3 sequence: CASSLPGTASYNEQFF. The CDR3 region has the DNA TGCGCCAGCAGCTTGCCCGGGACAGCCTCCTACAATGAGCAGTTCTTC. This chain connects TRBV5-1 to TRBJ2-1; the match to TRBD1 covers 7 bases. The trim removed 1 base at V and 0 bases at J, leaving 4 bases unmatched. CDR1 SGHRS and CDR2 YFSETQ come from the germline V gene. There are 16 residues in the CDR3.

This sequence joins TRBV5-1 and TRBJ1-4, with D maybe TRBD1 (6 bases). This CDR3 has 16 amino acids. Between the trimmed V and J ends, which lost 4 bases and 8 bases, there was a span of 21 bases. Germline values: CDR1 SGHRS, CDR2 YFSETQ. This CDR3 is CASSPASGGDGEKLFF. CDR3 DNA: TGCGCCAGCAGCCCGGCCTCGGGGGGCGACGGCGAAAAACTGTTTTTT.

The CDR3 region has the DNA TGTGCCAGCAGCGTAGTTCCCTCCTACAATGAGCAGTTCTTC. Its protein is CASSVVPSYNEQFF. This sequence joins TRBV9 and TRBJ2-1; D call uncertain. The CDR3 is 14 residues long. Germline assignment: CDR1 SGDLS and CDR2 YYNGEE. V lost 0 bases, J lost 0 bases, and 4 bases lay in between.

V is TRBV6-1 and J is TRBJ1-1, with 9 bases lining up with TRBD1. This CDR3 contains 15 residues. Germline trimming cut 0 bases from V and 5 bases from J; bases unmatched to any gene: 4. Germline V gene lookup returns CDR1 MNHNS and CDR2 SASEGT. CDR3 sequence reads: CASSEATGGSTEAFF. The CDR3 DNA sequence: TGTGCCAGCAGTGAAGCTACAGGGGGCTCGACTGAAGCTTTCTTT.

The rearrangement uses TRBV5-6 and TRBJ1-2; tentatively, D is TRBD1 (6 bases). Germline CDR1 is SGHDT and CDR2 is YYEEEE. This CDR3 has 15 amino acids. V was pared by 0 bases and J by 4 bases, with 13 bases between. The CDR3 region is CASSLGTGTGYGYTF. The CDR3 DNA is TGTGCCAGCAGCTTGGGAACAGGGACGGGCTATGGCTACACCTTC.

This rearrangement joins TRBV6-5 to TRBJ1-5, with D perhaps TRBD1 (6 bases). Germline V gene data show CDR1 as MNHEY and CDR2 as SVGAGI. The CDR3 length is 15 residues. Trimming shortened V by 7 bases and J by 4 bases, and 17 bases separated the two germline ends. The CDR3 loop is CASKIQGGGNQPQHF. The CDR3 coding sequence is TGTGCCAGCAAAATACAGGGAGGTGGGAATCAGCCCCAGCATTTT.

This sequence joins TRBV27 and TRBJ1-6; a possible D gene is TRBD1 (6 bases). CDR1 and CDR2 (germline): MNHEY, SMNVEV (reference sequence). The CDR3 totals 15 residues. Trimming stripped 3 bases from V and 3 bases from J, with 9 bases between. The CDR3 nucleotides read TGTGCCAGCAGTTTGGCGACAGGCTATAATTCACCCCTCCACTTT. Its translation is CASSLATGYNSPLHF.

The CDR3 DNA reads as TGTGCCAGCAGCGATCTCGACAGCGGCACTGAAGCTTTCTTT. This sequence encodes CASSDLDSGTEAFF. The chain joins TRBV5-8 to TRBJ1-1; TRBD1 is a possible D gene (5 bases). The CDR3 length is 14 residues. Trimming stripped 4 bases from V and 4 bases from J, with 14 bases between. In germline, CDR1 is SGHTS, CDR2 YDEGEE.

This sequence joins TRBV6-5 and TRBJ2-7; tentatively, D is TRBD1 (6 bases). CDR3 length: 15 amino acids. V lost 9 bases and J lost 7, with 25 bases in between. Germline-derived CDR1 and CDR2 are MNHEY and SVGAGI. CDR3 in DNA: TGTGCCAGGACCGGTCAGGGGCCCCGCCGACCGGAGCAGTACGTC. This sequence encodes CARTGQGPRRPEQYV.

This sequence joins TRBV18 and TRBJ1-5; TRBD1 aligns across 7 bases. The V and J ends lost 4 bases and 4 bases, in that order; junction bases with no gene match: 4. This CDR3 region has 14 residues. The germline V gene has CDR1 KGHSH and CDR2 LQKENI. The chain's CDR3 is CASSRGTANQPQHF. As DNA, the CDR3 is TGTGCCAGCTCACGGGGGACAGCAAATCAGCCCCAGCATTTT.

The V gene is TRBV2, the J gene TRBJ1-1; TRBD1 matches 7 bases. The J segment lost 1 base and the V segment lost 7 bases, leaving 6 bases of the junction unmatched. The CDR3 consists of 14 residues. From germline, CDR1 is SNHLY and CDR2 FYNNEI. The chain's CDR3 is CASNRQGRNTEAFF. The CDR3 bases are TGTGCCAGCAATCGACAGGGTAGGAACACTGAAGCTTTCTTT.